The 26 T cell receptor beta chains below were found in one sample sequenced in a study of blood T cell repertoires in COVID-19. The data were produced by immunoSEQ multiplex PCR, yet TCRdb's version contains in-frame clones alone and is incomplete. The table lists 250,000 to 300,000 clones, nearly 90% of them singletons. The sample was peripheral blood. These receptor sequences come from a woman aged 25 to 45 with acute or convalescent COVID-19.

The V call is TRBV7-6, the J call TRBJ2-3; possible D gene TRBD1, 5 bases. In germline, CDR1 is SGHVS, CDR2 FNYEAQ. CDR3 length: 12 residues. V gave up 4 bases and J gave up 3 bases, with 5 bases separating them. CDR3 residues: CASSSGTDTQYF. The CDR3 nucleotides read TGTGCCAGCAGCTCAGGGACAGATACGCAGTATTTT.

The rearrangement uses TRBV5-6 and TRBJ2-5, with D tentatively TRBD2 (6 bases). The CDR3 sequence is 14 residues long. Germline V gene lookup returns CDR1 SGHDT and CDR2 YYEEEE. Trimming pared 2 bases from V and 2 bases from J, leaving 10 bases between. CDR3 residues: CASSFAGRQETQYF. Here the CDR3 DNA reads TGTGCCAGCAGCTTTGCGGGGAGACAAGAGACCCAGTACTTC.

CDR3 amino acids: CASSQGRGLAGSYNEQFF. CDR3 DNA sequence: TGTGCCAGCTCACAGGGCAGGGGGCTTGCGGGCTCCTACAATGAGCAGTTCTTC. The rearrangement links TRBV18 to TRBJ2-1; TRBD1 matches 8 bases. The CDR3 is 18 amino acids. V dropped 4 bases and J dropped 0; count of bases not matched to a gene: 11. Looked up from germline, CDR1 is KGHSH and CDR2 is LQKENI.

This chain connects TRBV19 to TRBJ2-7; TRBD1 might be the D (7 bases). CDR3 size: 15 residues. Germline values: CDR1 LNHDA, CDR2 SQIVND (reference sequence). Trimming stripped 6 bases from V and 5 bases from J, with 20 bases between. CDR3 DNA: TGTGCCAGTAGCAGGTCGACAGGGAGGTTCGACGAGCAGTACTTC. Protein: CASSRSTGRFDEQYF. Filled out from reference TRBV19 and TRBJ2-7, the complete variable domain reads DGGITQSPKYLFRKEGQNVTLSCEQNLNHDAMYWYRQDPGQGLRLIYYSQIVNDFQKGDIAEGYSVSREKKESFPLTVTSAQKNPTAFYLCASSRSTGRFDEQYFGPGTRLTVT.

The chain links TRBV18 to TRBJ1-2; 9 bases are a match to TRBD1. The CDR3 extends over 15 amino acids. The V gene's germline CDR1 is KGHSH and CDR2 LQKENI. V was clipped by 5 bases and J by 6 bases; unmatched bases: 10. CDR3 loop: CASSAGQGRVDGYTF. CDR3 DNA sequence: TGTGCCAGCTCAGCAGGACAGGGGAGGGTCGATGGCTACACCTTC.

This clone was recorded once. This sequence joins TRBV7-9 and TRBJ1-1, with 9 bases matching TRBD1. Per germline, CDR1 SEHNR and CDR2 FQNEAQ (reference sequence). The junction had 7 bases not matched to a gene; V was cut back by 7 bases and J by 4 bases. The CDR3 is 14 amino acids. CDR3 loop: CASTPDRGITEAFF. CDR3 DNA: TGTGCCAGCACCCCGGACAGGGGAATCACTGAAGCTTTCTTT.

This chain uses TRBV25-1 with TRBJ2-3; 7 bases are a match to TRBD2. V shed 3 bases and J 6 bases; nucleotides not matched to a gene: 9. The CDR3 length is 15 residues. Per germline, CDR1 MGHDK and CDR2 SYGVNS. The chain's CDR3 is CASSDMRLASDTQYF. The CDR3 coding sequence is TGTGCCAGCAGTGACATGAGACTAGCATCGGATACGCAGTATTTT.

The chain links TRBV4-3 to TRBJ1-2, with 9 bases fitting TRBD1. Germline trimming cut 3 bases from V and 8 bases from J; bases unmatched to any gene: 7. Looked up from germline, CDR1 is LGHNA and CDR2 is YSLEER. This CDR3 region has 14 residues. The CDR3 here is CASSQDRGAGGYTF. CDR3 DNA sequence: TGCGCCAGCAGCCAGGACAGGGGAGCAGGGGGCTACACCTTC.

This sequence joins TRBV4-3 and TRBJ2-2; possibly TRBD1 for D (6 bases). V lost 0 bases and J 1 base, leaving 9 bases between the germline ends. This CDR3 has 16 residues. Per the germline V gene, CDR1 is LGHNA and CDR2 is YSLEER. The CDR3 is CASSQEQGGNTGELFF. The CDR3 DNA reads as TGCGCCAGCAGCCAAGAACAGGGTGGGAACACCGGGGAGCTGTTTTTT.

The chain links TRBV6-2 or TRBV6-3 to TRBJ2-7; possibly TRBD2 for D (5 bases). CDR1 is MNHEY, CDR2 SVGEGT, per germline. The CDR3 is 16 residues long. V lost 2 bases to trimming and J lost 4 bases, with 18 bases between them. In DNA, the CDR3 is TGTGCCAGCAGTTACGCTTACAGCGGAATAAGGTACGAGCAGTACTTC. It is translated as CASSYAYSGIRYEQYF.

V is TRBV6-5 and J is TRBJ1-5, with TRBD1 matching 9 bases. Germline values: CDR1 MNHEY, CDR2 SVGAGI. This CDR3 has 14 amino acids. J gave up 5 bases and V 6 bases, and 5 bases lay outside the gene matches. The CDR3 loop reads CASRAGTGYQPQHF. CDR3 sequence (DNA): TGTGCCAGCAGAGCCGGGACAGGGTATCAGCCCCAGCATTTT.

In this sample, this clone turned up once. The chain couples TRBV9 to TRBJ2-1; no clear D gene. The CDR3 runs 14 residues. The V and J ends lost 5 bases and 7 bases respectively, with 16 bases between them. CDR1 is SGDLS, CDR2 YYNGEE, per germline. The CDR3 DNA sequence: TGTGCCAGCAGTTTGGGCAGTTCGGTGAATGAGCAGTTCTTC. Translated: CASSLGSSVNEQFF.

The chain combines TRBV4-3 with TRBJ2-2, with 8 bases that match TRBD2. The germline V gene encodes CDR1 LGHNA and CDR2 YSLEER. V shed 4 bases and J 2 bases; nucleotides not matched to a gene: 9. The CDR3 has 17 amino acids. The chain's CDR3 is CASSPGVAGTNTGELFF. CDR3 bases: TGCGCCAGCAGCCCTGGAGTAGCGGGGACAAACACCGGGGAGCTGTTTTTT.

The V call is TRBV10-3, the J call TRBJ2-5; 8 bases align to TRBD2. Germline V gives CDR1 ENHRY, CDR2 SYGVKD. The CDR3 runs to 17 residues. The trim removed 4 bases at V and 4 bases at J, leaving 14 bases unmatched. Here the CDR3 reads CAISVGAGTRSRETQYF. DNA for the CDR3: TGTGCCATCAGTGTGGGAGCCGGGACTAGGTCCCGAGAGACCCAGTACTTC.

The chain carries TRBV3-1 (or the pseudogene TRBV3-2) and TRBJ1-2, with 7 bases aligning to TRBD1. CDR1 is LGHDT and CDR2 is YNNKEL in the germline V gene (reference sequence). V lost 6 bases, J lost 6 bases, and 16 bases stayed unmatched. There are 16 residues in the CDR3. The CDR3 coding sequence is TGTGCCAGCAGTCGAGACCGGGACAGCTCTTTTCATGGCTACACCTTC. Translated: CASSRDRDSSFHGYTF.

Only a few counts were recorded for this clone. The chain employs TRBV6-1 and TRBJ2-1; D gene uncertain. In germline, CDR1 is MNHNS, CDR2 SASEGT. The V gene lost 2 bases and the J gene lost 3 bases, with 8 bases spanning the gap. The CDR3 extends over 14 amino acids. The CDR3 coding sequence is TGTGCCAGCAGTGAAATGATAGACTACAATGAGCAGTTCTTC. Protein sequence: CASSEMIDYNEQFF.

V and J are TRBV30 and TRBJ1-5; 7 positions match TRBD1. CDR1 is GTSNPN and CDR2 is SVGIG in the germline V gene (reference sequence). This CDR3 comprises 15 residues. Trimming at V came to 5 bases and at J to 4 bases, leaving 11 bases not matched to a gene. The CDR3 DNA sequence: TGTGCCTGGTCGTCCGACAGGGAAGAAAATCAGCCCCAGCATTTT. It specifies CAWSSDREENQPQHF.

The chain carries TRBV6-2 or TRBV6-3 and TRBJ1-1; possibly TRBD1 for D (5 bases). This CDR3 contains 14 residues. Germline V gene sequence: CDR1 MNHEY, CDR2 SVGEGT. Trimming removed 3 bases at V and 5 bases at J, with 13 bases between. The CDR3 DNA reads as TGTGCCAGCAGTTATCCGGGGGGTAGGACTGAAGCTTTCTTT. Translating it yields CASSYPGGRTEAFF.

The rearrangement links TRBV7-7 to TRBJ2-1; TRBD1 aligns across 8 bases. The CDR3 totals 15 residues. The V gene's germline CDR1 is SSHAT and CDR2 FNYEAQ (reference sequence). With 1 base clipped from V and 7 bases from J, the junction kept 6 bases outside the gene matches. The CDR3 loop is CASSLGQGAGNEQFF. CDR3 sequence (DNA): TGTGCCAGCAGCTTAGGGCAGGGGGCTGGTAATGAGCAGTTCTTC.

The chain carries TRBV7-8 and TRBJ2-1; 9 nucleotides align to TRBD2. The CDR3 is made up of 15 amino acids. Germline V gene sequence: CDR1 SGHVS, CDR2 FQNEAQ. J lost 7 bases, V lost 1 base, and 5 bases had no gene match. The CDR3 spells CASSLGRGRGNEQFF. The CDR3 coding sequence is TGTGCCAGCAGCTTAGGTCGCGGGAGGGGGAATGAGCAGTTCTTC.

In this sample, this clone turned up once. This chain uses TRBV4-2 with TRBJ2-5; D possibly corresponds to TRBD2 (7 bases). The CDR3 sequence is 14 residues long. Per germline, CDR1 LGHNA and CDR2 YNFKEQ. Trimming stripped 4 bases from V and 4 bases from J, with 13 bases between. The CDR3: CASSRTGGLETQYF. The CDR3 DNA follows: TGTGCCAGCAGCCGGACCGGGGGGCTAGAGACCCAGTACTTC.

The CDR3 nucleotides read TGTGCCAGTAGTCCCCGGGACCTAGCGTTAGCAACCTACGAGCAGTACTTC. Protein sequence: CASSPRDLALATYEQYF. The rearrangement joins TRBV19 to TRBJ2-7; D is possibly TRBD2 (6 bases). In germline, CDR1 is LNHDA, CDR2 SQIVND (reference sequence). The CDR3 length is 17 residues. V dropped 5 bases and J dropped 2 bases, with 22 bases sitting between them.

V and J are TRBV4-3 and TRBJ2-5, with D possibly being TRBD1 (6 bases). The CDR3 spans 18 residues. Germline CDR1 LGHNA, CDR2 YSLEER. The V end was cut by 0 bases, the J end by 2 bases, with 19 bases between. The CDR3 nucleotides read TGCGCCAGCAGCCAAGATAACCGAGGGGTAAGGGGGCAAGAGACCCAGTACTTC. This sequence encodes CASSQDNRGVRGQETQYF.

In DNA form, the CDR3 reads TGTGCCAGTAGTATCACCGGGACAGGGGGAATTGAGCAGTTCTTC. Its translation: CASSITGTGGIEQFF. This sequence joins TRBV19 and TRBJ2-1, with TRBD1 matching 11 bases. After removal of 3 bases from V and 9 bases from J, the junction contained 7 bases not matched to a gene. The CDR3 is made up of 15 amino acids. Germline-derived CDR1 and CDR2 are LNHDA and SQIVND (reference sequence).

The rearrangement uses TRBV27 and TRBJ2-7, with 9 bases lining up with TRBD2. V lost 5 bases, J lost 2 bases, and 10 bases stayed unmatched. The V gene's germline CDR1 is MNHEY and CDR2 SMNVEV (reference sequence). The CDR3 has 16 amino acids. CDR3 nucleotides: TGTGCCAGCAGTCGGGGGGGGACTAGCAAGACCTACGAGCAGTACTTC. This encodes CASSRGGTSKTYEQYF.

The chain recombines TRBV7-9 with TRBJ2-2; 11 bases are a match to TRBD2. This CDR3 is 15 amino acids long. V lost 7 bases, J lost 7 bases, and 8 bases stayed unmatched. The germline CDR1 and CDR2 sequences are SEHNR and FQNEAQ (reference sequence). CDR3 region: CASTLAGGRSGELFF. CDR3 coding DNA: TGTGCCAGCACGCTAGCGGGAGGTCGTAGCGGGGAGCTGTTTTTT.